The 10 T cell receptor beta chains below all came from one sample that was sequenced in a study of T cell repertoires in cytomegalovirus infection. From the reads, TCRdb called clonotypes with MiXCR, one entry per CDR3 protein. The data hold fewer than 400,000 distinct CDR3 sequences, with 15% to 20% observed a single time. Source material: PBMCs. These receptors all come from a human donor in good health (CMV status not recorded). Some clones in this sample may be carry-over from other donors' samples.

In its sample, this clonotype was seen a few times. The V and J genes are TRBV20-1 and TRBJ1-6; D is unclear. Trimming took off 2 bases at V and 10 bases at J, with 12 bases between the two ends. This CDR3 comprises 13 residues. Looked up from germline, CDR1 is DFQATT and CDR2 is SNEGSKA (reference sequence). Written as DNA, the CDR3 is TGCAGTGCTAGAAGGTGGGAAGGATCACCCCTCCACTTT. It translates to CSARRWEGSPLHF.

This clonotype showed up just a few times. The chain couples TRBV7-9 to TRBJ2-1; the D gene is possibly TRBD2 (5 bases). Germline CDR1 SEHNR, CDR2 FQNEAQ (reference sequence). With 1 base removed from V and 9 bases from J, the gap between germline ends came to 13 bases. This CDR3 region has 14 residues. The chain's CDR3 is CASSLVRLAGEQFF. CDR3 nucleotide sequence: TGTGCCAGCAGCTTAGTTCGGCTAGCTGGTGAGCAGTTCTTC.

This clonotype was found many times. The V and J genes are TRBV7-2 and TRBJ1-2, with no clear D. Germline V gene lookup returns CDR1 SGHTA and CDR2 FQGNSA. With 6 bases removed from V and 3 bases from J, the gap between germline ends came to 14 bases. The CDR3 is 14 amino acids. CDR3 sequence reads: CASRLQVVHYGYTF. Here the CDR3 DNA reads TGTGCCAGCAGACTCCAGGTTGTTCACTATGGCTACACCTTC. Using reference TRBV7-2 and TRBJ1-2 for the parts outside the CDR3, the full variable domain is GAGVSQSPSNKVTEKGKDVELRCDPISGHTALYWYRQSLGQGLEFLIYFQGNSAPDKSGLPSDRFSAERTGGSVSTLTIQRTQQEDSAVYLCASRLQVVHYGYTFGSGTRLTVV.

The J gene is TRBJ1-6, the V gene TRBV3-1; 10 positions match TRBD1. The CDR3 sequence is 16 residues long. Trimming took 6 bases from V and 7 from J; bases not matched to a gene: 9. Germline CDR1 and CDR2: LGHDT and YNNKEL (reference sequence). The CDR3 is CASRIRQGAGNSPLHF. CDR3 DNA sequence: TGTGCCAGCAGGATCAGACAGGGGGCAGGCAATTCACCCCTCCACTTT.

This clonotype was found many times. V is TRBV7-2 and J is TRBJ2-7; a possible D gene is TRBD2 (5 bases). There are 15 residues in the CDR3. The V and J ends lost 7 bases and 1 base respectively, with 17 bases between them. Germline V gives CDR1 SGHTA, CDR2 FQGNSA. CDR3 loop: CASTTTWSGSYEQYF. The CDR3, as DNA: TGTGCCAGCACCACCACGTGGAGCGGTTCCTACGAGCAGTACTTC. The full variable domain, completed using reference TRBV7-2 and TRBJ2-7, is GAGVSQSPSNKVTEKGKDVELRCDPISGHTALYWYRQSLGQGLEFLIYFQGNSAPDKSGLPSDRFSAERTGGSVSTLTIQRTQQEDSAVYLCASTTTWSGSYEQYFGPGTRLTVT.

This clonotype showed up just a few times. The rearrangement joins TRBV29-1 to TRBJ2-7; D possibly corresponds to TRBD2 (6 bases). Germline values: CDR1 SQVTM, CDR2 ANQGSEA. The V end was cut by 2 bases, the J end by 4 bases, with 6 bases between. The CDR3 has 11 residues. CDR3 amino acids: CSVESGYEQYF. The CDR3 DNA reads as TGCAGCGTTGAAAGCGGGTACGAGCAGTACTTC.

This clonotype has a count of ten or more. The chain carries TRBV19 and TRBJ2-7, with 9 nucleotides matching TRBD2. There are 13 residues in the CDR3. With 6 bases clipped from V and 5 bases from J, the junction kept 5 bases outside the gene matches. Germline CDR1 LNHDA, CDR2 SQIVND (reference sequence). CDR3 coding DNA: TGTGCCAGTAGAAATAGCGGGAGTGACGAGCAGTACTTC. It translates to CASRNSGSDEQYF.

This clonotype was counted ten times or more. This chain links TRBV7-9 with TRBJ1-6; D not resolved. Per germline, CDR1 SEHNR and CDR2 FQNEAQ (reference sequence). The CDR3 has 13 residues. V gave up 7 bases and J gave up 6 bases, with 10 bases separating them. The CDR3 DNA reads TGTGCCAGCACGAAAGGACTTAATTCACCCCTCCACTTT. Its protein is CASTKGLNSPLHF.

This clonotype was counted between two and nine times. The V gene is TRBV5-1, the J gene TRBJ2-7; 7 bases agree with TRBD1. CDR3 length: 14 residues. Trimming removed 0 bases from V and 5 bases from J; junction bases left unmatched: 5. Germline loops: CDR1 SGHRS, CDR2 YFSETQ. The CDR3 DNA sequence: TGCGCCAGCAGCTTGGTAAGGACAGGTAACGAGCAGTACTTC. Encoded protein: CASSLVRTGNEQYF.

Comment on this clonotype: Germline and junction disagree at one end, which may indicate a read error. J is TRBJ2-7 and V is TRBV7-9; TRBD2 matches at 12 bases. CDR1 and CDR2 from the germline V gene are SEHNR and FQNEAQ (reference sequence). The CDR3 is made up of 15 amino acids. For the CDR3, the DNA is TGTGCCAGCAGCCTAGCGGGAGGGCCTCAGTACGAGCAGTACTTC. Its translation: CASSLAGGPQYEQYF.